The 7 T cell receptor beta chains below all came from one sample that was sequenced in a study of cytomegalovirus exposure and HLA in healthy donors. Both 60 Vbeta primers and 13 Jbeta primers went into the PCR. The method was immunoSEQ multiplex PCR; TCRdb's version includes in-frame clones alone and lacks a portion of them. Among roughly 230,000 clones listed, 85% were seen once. Sequencing was performed on PBMCs. These receptors came from a girl aged 2 to 10 in good health and CMV-seronegative.

V is TRBV5-4 and J is TRBJ2-2, with a tentative D call TRBD2 (5 bases). This CDR3 has 14 amino acids. Trimming cost V 2 bases and J 7 bases, with 12 bases left between them. CDR1 is SGHNT and CDR2 is YYREEE in the germline V gene (reference sequence). The CDR3 DNA is TGTGCCAGCAGCTTCCGACTATCGGGCGGGGAGCTGTTTTTT. The encoded protein is CASSFRLSGGELFF.

The chain employs TRBV10-2 and TRBJ2-7, with D uncertain. Germline V gives CDR1 WSHSY, CDR2 SAAADI. The CDR3 sequence is 18 residues long. Trimming pared 3 bases from V and 4 bases from J, leaving 25 bases between. The CDR3 is CASSDRTLRKPQRYEQYF. The DNA for the CDR3 is TGCGCCAGCAGTGACAGAACCCTCCGGAAACCCCAGCGTTACGAGCAGTACTTC.

This chain links TRBV7-9 with TRBJ1-1; tentative D call: TRBD1 (5 bases). The germline CDR1 and CDR2 sequences are SEHNR and FQNEAQ (reference sequence). This CDR3 is 14 amino acids long. V was pared by 1 base and J by 4 bases, with 10 bases between. The CDR3 loop reads CASSLEAGPTEAFF. In nucleotides, the CDR3 is TGTGCCAGCAGCTTAGAAGCAGGGCCCACTGAAGCTTTCTTT.

The genes are TRBV19 and TRBJ1-1; a possible D gene is TRBD1 (5 bases). The V gene's germline CDR1 is LNHDA and CDR2 SQIVND (reference sequence). The V and J ends lost 8 bases and 1 base respectively, with 14 bases between them. The CDR3 has 14 residues. This CDR3 is CASGRGTKNTEAFF. DNA of the CDR3: TGTGCCAGTGGCCGGGGGACCAAGAACACTGAAGCTTTCTTT.

V usage is TRBV5-1 and J usage is TRBJ2-1; tentatively, D is TRBD1 (7 bases). Per the germline V gene, CDR1 is SGHRS and CDR2 is YFSETQ. This CDR3 is built from 14 residues. V was trimmed by 0 bases and J by 6 bases, leaving 10 bases between them. As DNA, the CDR3 is TGCGCCAGCAGCTTGGGACAGGGACTCAATGAGCAGTTCTTC. Protein sequence: CASSLGQGLNEQFF.

The genes are TRBV6-4 and TRBJ2-2; D is ambiguous. The CDR3 spans 14 residues. V lost 2 bases and J lost 0, with 4 bases in between. Germline V lookup: CDR1 MRHNA, CDR2 SNTAGT. This chain's CDR3 is CASSDRPNTGELFF. CDR3 nucleotides: TGTGCCAGCAGTGACCGTCCGAACACCGGGGAGCTGTTTTTT.

The CDR3 DNA follows: TGTGCCAGCAGCGTAGATGGTAAGGGGACTGAAGCTTTCTTT. Its protein is CASSVDGKGTEAFF. The gene calls are TRBV9 and TRBJ1-1; perhaps TRBD1 as D (5 bases). The V end was cut by 0 bases, the J end by 5 bases, with 11 bases between. Germline CDR1 is SGDLS and CDR2 is YYNGEE. CDR3 length: 14 amino acids.